This T cell receptor (beta chain) was sequenced in a study of shared clonotypes between healthy human individuals. As concerns this clone: The target antigen is unknown.

CDR3 length: 14 residues. The V gene's germline CDR1 is SGHNT and CDR2 YYREEE (reference sequence). Deletions cut 8 bases from V and 5 bases from J, with 19 bases between. General study results and limits: Sequencing depth was expected to affect clonotype sharing among donors.

Genomic DNA from each subset was divided evenly over several immunoSEQ plates. Sequenced by immunoSEQ multiplex PCR; TCRdb stores in-frame clones only, minus some. Found here are 400,000 to 600,000 clones, 60% to 80% of them singletons; the top ten hold about an eighth. The origin of this receptor is a woman aged 40 to 50 in good health. Some clones in this sample may be carry-over from other donors' samples. Sequencing used PBMCs. This chain joins TRBV5-4 and TRBJ2-5; D may correspond to TRBD1 or TRBD2 (5 bases each). The CDR3 nucleotides are TGTGCCAGAGCGCCGGGACCCCGGCACGAGACCCAGTACTTC. It translates to CARAPGPRHETQYF.